A selection of T cell receptor beta chains follows, all from one sample in a study of regulatory T cells in long-lasting Graves disease. TCRdb reanalysed the multiplex PCR reads using MiXCR and keeps one entry per CDR3 protein. The sample lists approximately 400,000 distinct CDR3 sequences; about 16% were seen once. This same sample was also part of a study on T cells in Graves' hyperthyroidism and ophthalmopathy.

Specimen: peripheral blood mononuclear cells (PBMCs), collected at new diagnosis, from a patient treated with antithyroid drugs. Receptor source: a woman aged 25 to 39 with Graves disease. Each CDR3 is given with its conserved first and last residue. A D gene is named only where the DNA matches it firmly. The listing skips clone size in some rows; elsewhere it reads once, few, many or a size class.

TRBV12-3/TRBV12-4	TRBJ2-2	many	.	TGTGCCAGCAGTCCACAGGGCGTCGGCACCGGGGAGCTGTTTTTT	CASSPQGVGTGELFF
TRBV6-5	TRBJ2-1	many	.	TGTGCCAGCAGTTACTCGGCGGATACAAGTGAGCAGTTCTTC	CASSYSADTSEQFF
TRBV3-1	TRBJ2-4	many	.	TGTGCCAGCAACCTACAAACGATAGCCAAAAACATTCAGTACTTC	CASNLQTIAKNIQYF
TRBV3-1	TRBJ2-5	many	.	TGTGCCAGCAGCCAAGCAGGCAGGGGAGAGACCCAGTACTTC	CASSQAGRGETQYF
TRBV28	TRBJ2-7	many	.	TGTGCCAGCAGAAAGGGGTTTTTGGTTTACGAGCAGTACTTC	CASRKGFLVYEQYF
TRBV10-3	TRBJ2-1	many	TRBD2	TGTGCCATCAGTGAAAGCGGGAGCTCCTACAATGAGCAGTTCTTC	CAISESGSSYNEQFF
TRBV20-1	TRBJ2-3	few	.	TGCAGCGTTGGGGTTGGCCAGAGCACAGATACGCAGTATTTT	CSVGVGQSTDTQYF
TRBV6-1	TRBJ1-2	.	.	TGTGCCAGCAGTGAATACGGGAACTATGGCTACACCTTC	CASSEYGNYGYTF
TRBV5-1	TRBJ2-4	few	.	TGCGCCAGCAGCTTGCCCTCGACGGGGGCGGCCAAAAACATTCAGTACTTC	CASSLPSTGAAKNIQYF
TRBV6-2/TRBV6-3	TRBJ1-1	many	.	TGTGCCAGCAGTTACCCCGAGGGTGCGGGAATGAACACTGAAGCTTTCTTT	CASSYPEGAGMNTEAFF
TRBV4-1	TRBJ2-3	many	.	TGCGCCAGCAGCCGGCGGCTAGCGCCCAGCACAGATACGCAGTATTTT	CASSRRLAPSTDTQYF
TRBV15	TRBJ2-4	.	TRBD1	TGTGCCACCAGCAGGAGAGCGGACAGGGGTGGGGAAAACATTCAGTACTTC	CATSRRADRGGENIQYF
TRBV4-1	TRBJ2-3	many	TRBD2	TGCGCCAGCAGCCAAGTAGGCCTAGCGGTAGCTGACACGCAGTATTTT	CASSQVGLAVADTQYF
TRBV20-1	TRBJ2-3	.	.	TGCAGTGGGCTAGCGAGGAGGGCAGATACGCAGTATTTT	CSGLARRADTQYF
TRBV28	TRBJ1-1	many	.	TGTGCCAGCATCCTCGGGGTGCGGATGAACACTGAAGCTTTCTTT	CASILGVRMNTEAFF
TRBV5-4	TRBJ2-3	.	.	TGTGCCAGCAGCTCTTCCGGGTCTAGCACAGATACGCAGTATTTT	CASSSSGSSTDTQYF
TRBV4-1	TRBJ2-1	few	.	TGCGCCAGCAGCCAAGGTGGCGGGCGGAGCTCCTACAATGAGCAGTTCTTC	CASSQGGGRSSYNEQFF
TRBV7-2	TRBJ1-2	many	.	TGTGCCAGCAGCTTAGCCGGGGGGCCGGGTGGCTACACCTTC	CASSLAGGPGGYTF
TRBV11-2	TRBJ1-3	.	.	TGTGCCAGCAGCCTGAGTAGCCCTGGAAACACCATATATTTT	CASSLSSPGNTIYF
TRBV30	TRBJ2-2	many	TRBD1	TGTGCCGGGAGGGGACAGGGGAACACCGGGGAGCTGTTTTTT	CAGRGQGNTGELFF
TRBV6-9	TRBJ2-2	few	.	TGTGCCAGCAGTTCCGTAGGGCAGCTAAACACCGGGGAGCTGTTTTTT	CASSSVGQLNTGELFF
TRBV20-1	TRBJ2-2	.	TRBD2	TGCAGTGCTAGAGATGAGATAGCGGGAGCAACCGGGGAGCTGTTTTTT	CSARDEIAGATGELFF
TRBV12-3/TRBV12-4	TRBJ1-2	many	TRBD1	TGTGCCAGCAACCGGGACAGGGCTAACTATGGCTACACCTTC	CASNRDRANYGYTF
TRBV19	TRBJ2-3	.	.	TGTGCCAGTAGTATTGCGGGACACACAGATACGCAGTATTTT	CASSIAGHTDTQYF
TRBV24-1	TRBJ2-3	.	TRBD1	TGTGCCACCAGTGATAGGACAGGGACCATCACAGATACGCAGTATTTT	CATSDRTGTITDTQYF
TRBV19	TRBJ2-7	few	.	TGTGCCAGTAGCTCCATCTGGGCCTGCGAGCAGTACTTC	CASSSIWACEQYF
TRBV7-8	TRBJ2-5	many	TRBD2	TGTGCCAGCAGCGTATGGCGGGGGGGGCTAGCGCAAGAGACCCAGTACTTC	CASSVWRGGLAQETQYF
TRBV20-1	TRBJ2-3	few	TRBD2	TGCAGTGCTAGAGATGTCGACCCCCGACTAGCGGGAGACACAGATACGCAGTATTTT	CSARDVDPRLAGDTDTQYF
TRBV27	TRBJ1-1	many	TRBD1	TGTGCCAGCAGTACTACAGGGGGCACTGAAGCTTTCTTT	CASSTTGGTEAFF
TRBV28	TRBJ2-5	many	TRBD2	TGTGCCAGCAGTTCCATGGGACTAGCGGGACTAGAGACCCAGTACTTC	CASSSMGLAGLETQYF